The 5 T cell receptor beta chains below all came from one sample that was sequenced in a study of T cell responses to AZD1222 COVID-19 vaccine. TCRdb keeps only in-frame clones here, not all; method: immunoSEQ multiplex PCR. The sample holds approximately 35,000 clones, 86% seen once. Sequencing was performed on peripheral blood, taken 28 days after the second AZD1222 dose. The receptors were sampled from an adult who received the AZD1222 COVID-19 vaccine.

This sequence joins TRBV2 and TRBJ2-6; TRBD1 aligns across 8 bases. Germline-derived CDR1 and CDR2 are SNHLY and FYNNEI. CDR3 size: 16 residues. J gave up 0 bases and V 5 bases, and 3 bases lay outside the gene matches. The CDR3 sequence is CASSRDRGSGANVLTF. The CDR3, as DNA: TGTGCCAGCAGTCGTGACAGGGGCTCTGGGGCCAACGTCCTGACTTTC. Complete variable domain (other parts from reference TRBV2 and TRBJ2-6): EPEVTQTPSHQVTQMGQEVILRCVPISNHLYFYWYRQILGQKVEFLVSFYNNEISEKSEIFDDQFSVERPDGSNFTLKIRSTKLEDSAMYFCASSRDRGSGANVLTFGAGSRLTVL.

The chain links TRBV27 to TRBJ1-1; 12 bases map to TRBD1. Germline V gene data show CDR1 as MNHEY and CDR2 as SMNVEV (reference sequence). There are 18 residues in the CDR3. The V gene end was trimmed by 5 bases and the J gene end by 0 bases; junction bases not matched to a gene: 10. CDR3 DNA: TGTGCCAGCAGTCACTCCGTGGGGACAGGGGGCCTGAACACTGAAGCTTTCTTT. It encodes CASSHSVGTGGLNTEAFF.

V usage is TRBV29-1 and J usage is TRBJ2-7; 8 bases fit TRBD1. V was clipped by 3 bases and J by 3 bases; unmatched bases: 7. The CDR3 runs 14 residues. CDR1 SQVTM and CDR2 ANQGSEA come from the germline V gene. DNA of the CDR3: TGCAGCGTTGAGCTCCCGACAGGGGACTACGAGCAGTACTTC. This codes for CSVELPTGDYEQYF.

The chain employs TRBV6-6 and TRBJ1-6; tentatively, D is TRBD1 (5 bases). The CDR3 covers 14 residues. From germline, CDR1 is MNHNY and CDR2 SVGAGI (reference sequence). The V gene lost 2 bases and the J gene lost 7 bases, with 9 bases spanning the gap. CDR3 sequence (DNA): TGTGCCAGCAGTTACCGGCAGGGAAATTCACCCCTCCACTTT. This encodes CASSYRQGNSPLHF.

CDR3 nucleotides: TGTGCCAGCAGCTTAACTGGGACAGGGGATAATTCACCCCTCCACTTT. It encodes CASSLTGTGDNSPLHF. The genes are TRBV11-2 and TRBJ1-6, with 10 bases lining up with TRBD1. This CDR3 has 16 amino acids. Per the germline V gene, CDR1 is SGHAT and CDR2 is FQNNGV. J gave up 5 bases and V 2 bases, and 3 bases lay outside the gene matches.